These 29 T cell receptor beta chains came from one sample sequenced in a study of blood T cell repertoires in COVID-19. Libraries were prepared by immunoSEQ multiplex PCR; TCRdb keeps only in-frame clonotypes and omits some of them. The profile shows around 80,000 clones, over 70% of them singletons. The sequenced material came from peripheral blood. Receptors were obtained from a man older than 75 with acute or convalescent COVID-19.

The chain links TRBV18 to TRBJ2-1, with D maybe TRBD1 (6 bases). The CDR3 runs to 13 residues. Trimming stripped 3 bases from V and 10 bases from J, with 13 bases between. CDR1 and CDR2 (germline): KGHSH, LQKENI. Here the CDR3 DNA reads TGTGCCAGCTCACCTAACAGGGACCCCGAGCAGTTCTTC. This gives the protein CASSPNRDPEQFF.

This clone was detected only once. This sequence joins TRBV27 and TRBJ1-1, with TRBD1 as a possible D gene (5 bases). This CDR3 is built from 14 residues. V was clipped by 4 bases and J by 6 bases, with 15 bases between them. Per germline, CDR1 MNHEY and CDR2 SMNVEV (reference sequence). The CDR3 loop reads CASSSLQGKPEAFF. The CDR3 DNA reads TGTGCCAGCAGTTCTTTGCAGGGAAAACCTGAAGCTTTCTTT.

J is TRBJ1-6 and V is TRBV5-1; D might be TRBD1 (5 bases). V was trimmed by 3 bases and J by 8 bases, leaving 12 bases between them. This CDR3 spans 14 amino acids. Germline CDR1 is SGHRS and CDR2 is YFSETQ. Here the CDR3 reads CASSSRQRDSPLHF. CDR3 DNA: TGCGCCAGCAGCTCTAGACAGCGGGATTCACCCCTCCACTTT.

This CDR3 is CASSSPRRGMQGNTIYF. The CDR3 nucleotides read TGTGCCAGCAGCTCACCCCGGAGGGGCATGCAAGGAAACACCATATATTTT. V is TRBV5-6 and J is TRBJ1-3; tentative D call: TRBD1 (5 bases). Germline lookup yields CDR1 SGHDT and CDR2 YYEEEE. This CDR3 is built from 17 residues. The V and J ends lost 3 bases and 4 bases respectively, with 20 bases between them.

This sequence joins TRBV4-1 and TRBJ2-7; 7 positions agree with TRBD1. Germline V gene data show CDR1 as MGHRA and CDR2 as YSYEKL. The length of the CDR3 is 15 residues. Trimming cost V 1 base and J 3 bases; bases outside gene matches: 6. CDR3 amino acids: CASSQVPGQDYEQYF. CDR3 DNA: TGCGCCAGCAGCCAAGTCCCCGGACAGGACTACGAGCAGTACTTC.

The chain links TRBV19 to TRBJ1-6; no reliable D call. Germline-derived CDR1 and CDR2 are LNHDA and SQIVND (reference sequence). V lost 7 bases and J lost 0, with 7 bases in between. The CDR3 is made up of 14 amino acids. This CDR3 reads CASNPSSYNSPLHF. CDR3 bases: TGTGCCAGTAACCCCAGCTCCTATAATTCACCCCTCCACTTT.

The J gene is TRBJ1-1, the V gene TRBV6-5; D is uncertain. Germline CDR1 MNHEY, CDR2 SVGAGI. The CDR3 is 15 amino acids. Trimming stripped 7 bases from V and 6 bases from J, with 21 bases between. The CDR3 loop is CASTRQAGLLPEAFF. CDR3 bases: TGTGCCAGCACAAGGCAGGCAGGCCTCCTCCCTGAAGCTTTCTTT.

This clone occurred once. V gene TRBV4-1 combines with J gene TRBJ1-1; possibly TRBD1 for D (5 bases). This CDR3 has 15 amino acids. Germline values: CDR1 MGHRA, CDR2 YSYEKL. V shed 2 bases and J shed 2 bases, with 12 bases lying between them. CDR3 sequence (DNA): TGCGCCAGCAGCCAATCGGACACAATTAACACTGAAGCTTTCTTT. Translating gives CASSQSDTINTEAFF.

This chain uses TRBV7-8 with TRBJ1-2; weak D call: TRBD1 (5 bases). The length of the CDR3 is 17 residues. The V gene lost 4 bases and the J gene lost 2 bases, with 20 bases spanning the gap. Germline assignment: CDR1 SGHVS and CDR2 FQNEAQ. CDR3 bases: TGTGCCAGCAGCTCTTGGTTAGATGTGGGGGGGAACTATGGCTACACCTTC. It specifies CASSSWLDVGGNYGYTF.

V gene TRBV19 combines with J gene TRBJ2-3, with unresolved D. Germline V CDR1 and CDR2: LNHDA, SQIVND (reference sequence). CDR3 length: 18 residues. Trimming shortened V by 3 bases and J by 0 bases, and 19 bases separated the two germline ends. The CDR3 region is CASSIGRADSYSTDTQYF. The CDR3 DNA is TGTGCCAGTAGTATTGGTCGCGCGGATTCTTATAGCACAGATACGCAGTATTTT. The whole variable domain, remainder taken from reference TRBV19 and TRBJ2-3, is DGGITQSPKYLFRKEGQNVTLSCEQNLNHDAMYWYRQDPGQGLRLIYYSQIVNDFQKGDIAEGYSVSREKKESFPLTVTSAQKNPTAFYLCASSIGRADSYSTDTQYFGPGTRLTVL.

The chain links TRBV7-6 to TRBJ1-4, with D unresolved. The length of the CDR3 is 15 residues. V was clipped by 3 bases and J by 8 bases, with 16 bases between them. Germline CDR1 SGHVS, CDR2 FNYEAQ. CDR3 bases: TGTGCCAGCAGCTTGGGTTTCGGAGGAGGGGAAAAACTGTTTTTT. It specifies CASSLGFGGGEKLFF. Combining the CDR3 with reference TRBV7-6 and TRBJ1-4 gives the whole variable domain GAGVSQSPRYKVTKRGQDVALRCDPISGHVSLYWYRQALGQGPEFLTYFNYEAQQDKSGLPNDRFSAERPEGSISTLTIQRTEQRDSAMYRCASSLGFGGGEKLFFGSGTQLSVL.

This clone was seen a few times. This chain uses TRBV3-1 (or the pseudogene TRBV3-2) with TRBJ1-1, with D possibly being TRBD1 (5 bases). V was pared by 2 bases and J by 1 base, with 11 bases between. The CDR3 spans 15 residues. Germline assignment: CDR1 LGHDT and CDR2 YNNKEL (reference sequence). In DNA form, the CDR3 reads TGTGCCAGCAGCCAACATTGGGGGGAGAACACTGAAGCTTTCTTT. Encoded protein: CASSQHWGENTEAFF.

The genes are TRBV6-5 and TRBJ1-3; unclear D gene. The CDR3 is 15 residues long. CDR1 is MNHEY and CDR2 is SVGAGI in the germline V gene. Trimming left V 6 bases short and J 4 bases short, with 16 bases between. The chain's CDR3 is CASRSTSDGGNTIYF. CDR3 nucleotides: TGTGCCAGCAGATCCACAAGCGACGGCGGAAACACCATATATTTT.

In the case of this clone: At one boundary the junction diverges from the germline segment, which might be a read error. The V and J genes are TRBV2 and TRBJ1-4; D gene uncertain. In germline, CDR1 is SNHLY, CDR2 FYNNEI. CDR3 length: 11 amino acids. CDR3 region: CASREEAKLFF. For the CDR3, the DNA is TGTGCCAGCAGGGAAGAAGCAAAACTGTTTTTT.

The V call is TRBV27, the J call TRBJ1-2; no firm D call. V shed 2 bases and J shed 7 bases, with 20 bases lying between them. The CDR3 is 16 amino acids. The germline V gene has CDR1 MNHEY and CDR2 SMNVEV (reference sequence). The DNA of the CDR3 is TGTGCCAGCAGTTTAAATACGCGGGGAGAACGCTCTGGCTACACCTTC. Protein sequence: CASSLNTRGERSGYTF.

Note on this clone: The same CDR3 arises from other DNA sequences in this sample as well. The chain joins TRBV6-5 to TRBJ1-1; D possibly corresponds to TRBD1 (5 bases). Germline lookup yields CDR1 MNHEY and CDR2 SVGAGI. V dropped 9 bases and J dropped 4 bases, with 12 bases sitting between them. The CDR3 contains 12 residues. In DNA, the CDR3 is TGTGCCAGTAGTACGGGGGGCACTGAAGCTTTCTTT. Protein: CASSTGGTEAFF.

V usage is TRBV6-5 and J usage is TRBJ1-1, with 11 bases lining up with TRBD1. CDR1 and CDR2 from the germline V gene are MNHEY and SVGAGI. The CDR3 has 15 residues. Losses at the gene ends were 6 bases for V and 4 bases for J; bases not matched to a gene: 7. The DNA of the CDR3 is TGTGCCAGCAGCAAGCACGGGACAGGGGGCACTGAAGCTTTCTTT. Protein sequence: CASSKHGTGGTEAFF.

V and J are TRBV7-9 and TRBJ1-6; D ambiguous. Germline V gene data show CDR1 as SEHNR and CDR2 as FQNEAQ (reference sequence). V was pared by 2 bases and J by 8 bases, with 16 bases between. The CDR3 totals 16 residues. This CDR3 reads CASSLTRGGPDSPLHF. CDR3 in DNA: TGTGCCAGCAGCTTAACGCGGGGAGGCCCGGATTCACCCCTCCACTTT.

The chain uses TRBV10-1 and TRBJ2-3, with D perhaps matching TRBD2 (5 bases). In germline, CDR1 is WNHNN, CDR2 SYGVQD (reference sequence). Trimming removed 6 bases at V and 1 base at J, with 8 bases between. The CDR3 sequence is 13 residues long. CDR3 residues: CASSGVGTDTQYF. The DNA of the CDR3 is TGCGCCAGCAGCGGGGTTGGCACAGATACGCAGTATTTT.

The gene calls are TRBV5-1 and TRBJ2-5; 7 nucleotides line up with TRBD2. V was pared by 2 bases and J by 4 bases, with 2 bases of the junction left unmatched. Germline-derived CDR1 and CDR2 are SGHRS and YFSETQ. The CDR3 runs 13 residues. The CDR3 DNA is TGCGCCAGCAGCTTCGGACTAGGAGAGACCCAGTACTTC. It yields the protein CASSFGLGETQYF.

The rearrangement joins TRBV7-8 to TRBJ2-5, with D perhaps TRBD2 (6 bases). Germline V CDR1 and CDR2: SGHVS, FQNEAQ. There are 14 residues in the CDR3. V was pared by 5 bases and J by 3 bases, with 13 bases between. CDR3 protein: CASSPGTLEETQYF. CDR3 nucleotides: TGTGCCAGCAGCCCCGGGACTTTGGAAGAGACCCAGTACTTC.

The V gene is TRBV5-8, the J gene TRBJ1-4; 8 nucleotides align to TRBD1. Germline V gene data show CDR1 as SGHTS and CDR2 as YDEGEE. The CDR3 runs to 16 residues. The J segment lost 0 bases and the V segment lost 1 base, leaving 2 bases of the junction unmatched. In DNA, the CDR3 is TGTGCCAGCAGCTTGAACAGGGGGGCAACTAATGAAAAACTGTTTTTT. Translated: CASSLNRGATNEKLFF.

The chain uses TRBV5-8 and TRBJ1-1; D is uncertain. The length of the CDR3 is 14 residues. V was clipped by 1 base and J by 0 bases, with 7 bases between them. Per germline, CDR1 SGHTS and CDR2 YDEGEE. Written as DNA, the CDR3 is TGTGCCAGCAGCTTGACAGCCATGAACACTGAAGCTTTCTTT. Translation gives CASSLTAMNTEAFF.

The CDR3 sequence is CASSLPIDRVNTEAFF. The CDR3 DNA reads as TGTGCCAGCAGCCTCCCTATCGACAGGGTCAACACTGAAGCTTTCTTT. J is TRBJ1-1 and V is TRBV11-2; 7 nucleotides agree with TRBD1. This CDR3 region has 16 residues. Losses at the gene ends were 5 bases for V and 2 bases for J; bases not matched to a gene: 11. Germline CDR1 SGHAT, CDR2 FQNNGV.

The chain has TRBV24-1 and TRBJ1-2; D not certain. Trimming took off 4 bases at V and 7 bases at J, with 12 bases between the two ends. Germline V lookup: CDR1 KGHDR, CDR2 SFDVKD. This CDR3 spans 13 amino acids. The CDR3 protein is CATSESGRGGYTF. The CDR3 region has the DNA TGTGCCACCAGTGAGTCCGGGAGAGGTGGCTACACCTTC.

This chain connects TRBV9 to TRBJ1-1; TRBD1 might be the D (6 bases). Trimming cost V 0 bases and J 6 bases, with 15 bases left between them. The CDR3 totals 15 residues. The germline CDR1 and CDR2 sequences are SGDLS and YYNGEE. The CDR3 DNA is TGTGCCAGCAGCGTAGTTTACGGCAGGGGCTCTGAAGCTTTCTTT. Translation gives CASSVVYGRGSEAFF.

The chain employs TRBV25-1 and TRBJ1-1; D perhaps matches TRBD1 (5 bases). The V and J ends lost 1 base and 5 bases respectively, with 8 bases between them. The CDR3 has 13 amino acids. Germline V lookup: CDR1 MGHDK, CDR2 SYGVNS. CDR3 amino acids: CASSELGTTEAFF. CDR3 coding DNA: TGTGCCAGCAGTGAATTGGGGACTACTGAAGCTTTCTTT. Looking up the rest from reference TRBV25-1 and TRBJ1-1 gives the full variable domain: EADIYQTPRYLVIGTGKKITLECSQTMGHDKMYWYQQDPGMELHLIHYSYGVNSTEKGDLSSESTVSRIRTEHFPLTLESARPSHTSQYLCASSELGTTEAFFGQGTRLTVV.

The J gene is TRBJ2-7, the V gene TRBV11-2, with 11 bases lining up with TRBD2. In germline, CDR1 is SGHAT, CDR2 FQNNGV. The CDR3 has 16 residues. Trimming at V came to 3 bases and at J to 2 bases, leaving 6 bases not matched to a gene. The CDR3 spells CASSLSTSGSTYEQYF. CDR3 nucleotides: TGTGCCAGCAGCTTGAGCACTAGCGGGAGCACCTACGAGCAGTACTTC.

This clone has only a few counts. The V call is TRBV4-1, the J call TRBJ1-1, with D hard to call. The CDR3 runs 11 residues. The germline gives CDR1 MGHRA, CDR2 YSYEKL. V was pared by 6 bases and J by 7 bases, with 9 bases between. The CDR3 loop is CASSQNFEAFF. In nucleotides, the CDR3 is TGCGCCAGCAGTCAGAATTTTGAAGCTTTCTTT.